The 19 T cell receptor beta chains below were found in one sample sequenced in a study of identical twins. TCRdb used MiXCR to reprocess the 5' RACE reads, holding one entry per CDR3 protein. The sample shows around 1.7 million distinct CDR3 sequences, about 30% of them seen only once. Sequencing was done on a sample of cord blood. The origin of the receptors is a newborn girl in good health.

This clonotype was picked up one time. The V and J genes are TRBV4-1 and TRBJ1-1; D gene ambiguous. This CDR3 is built from 14 residues. Germline V lookup: CDR1 MGHRA, CDR2 YSYEKL. V gave up 3 bases and J gave up 5 bases, with 13 bases separating them. This chain's CDR3 is CASSQTVALTEAFF. DNA for the CDR3: TGCGCCAGCAGCCAGACTGTTGCCCTTACTGAAGCTTTCTTT.

J is TRBJ2-5 and V is TRBV5-5, with no clear D. The J call is uncertain, as TRBJ2-7 better fits the DNA end. Germline lookup yields CDR1 SGHKS and CDR2 YYEKEE (reference sequence). This CDR3 has 12 amino acids. In DNA form, the CDR3 reads TGTGCCAGCAGCGACGGGCCATACGAGCAGTACTTC. This sequence encodes CASSDGPYEQYF.

This clonotype was detected only a few times. V gene TRBV21-1 combines with J gene TRBJ2-3; whether TRBD1, the table's D call, matches the DNA was not checked. TRBV21-1 is a known pseudogene. The CDR3 covers 16 residues. This CDR3 reads CASSKEGEWRPDTQYF. In nucleotides, the CDR3 is TGTGCCAGCAGCAAAGAAGGGGAATGGAGGCCTGATACGCAGTATTTT.

The chain joins TRBV25-1 to TRBJ2-4; 8 nucleotides agree with TRBD1. The assigned J gene may be wrong: the sequence end matches TRBJ2-5 better. Germline values: CDR1 MGHDK, CDR2 SYGVNS. The CDR3 spans 15 residues. The chain's CDR3 is CASRGVDRVGETQYF. The CDR3, as DNA: TGTGCCAGCCGGGGAGTGGACAGGGTTGGAGAGACCCAGTACTTC.

The CDR3 loop reads CASSLDSSRVGTQYF. CDR3 in DNA: TGTGCCAGCAGCTTAGATTCTTCGCGGGTAGGGACCCAGTACTTC. This chain uses TRBV7-2 with TRBJ2-4; tentative D call: TRBD2 (5 bases). The J call is in doubt because the DNA end fits TRBJ2-5 better. The CDR3 has 15 amino acids. Germline-derived CDR1 and CDR2 are SGHTA and FQGNSA.

Only a few counts were recorded for this clonotype. The CDR3 reads CASGLSGSSYNEQFF. The CDR3 bases are TGTGCTAGTGGTCTGAGCGGGAGCTCCTACAATGAGCAGTTCTTC. This chain connects TRBV12-5 to TRBJ2-1; 8 positions agree with TRBD2. Trimming at V came to 5 bases and at J to 0 bases, leaving 3 bases not matched to a gene. The CDR3 has 15 residues. Germline lookup yields CDR1 LGHNT and CDR2 FRNRAP. Complete variable domain (other parts from reference TRBV12-5 and TRBJ2-1): DARVTQTPRHKVTEMGQEVTMRCQPILGHNTVFWYRQTMMQGLELLAYFRNRAPLDDSGMPKDRFSAEMPDATLATLKIQPSEPRDSAVYFCASGLSGSSYNEQFFGPGTRLTVL.

The rearrangement joins TRBV6-5 to TRBJ2-1, with 9 bases matching TRBD2. Germline V gives CDR1 MNHEY, CDR2 SVGAGI. The CDR3 covers 15 residues. Trimming took 6 bases from V and 5 from J; bases not matched to a gene: 8. The DNA for the CDR3 is TGTGCCAGCAGGCCAGCGGGAGGTTTAAACAATGAGCAGTTCTTC. Its protein product is CASRPAGGLNNEQFF.

This clonotype was recorded a few times. The gene calls are TRBV5-1 and TRBJ2-7; TRBD2 agrees at 10 bases. Germline V gene sequence: CDR1 SGHRS, CDR2 YFSETQ. V lost 3 bases, J lost 5 bases, and 11 bases stayed unmatched. This CDR3 contains 16 residues. The DNA for the CDR3 is TGCGCCAGCAGCTCCCGATGGACTAGCGGCGTCAACGAGCAGTACTTC. This sequence encodes CASSSRWTSGVNEQYF.

This clonotype was counted ten times or more. The chain links TRBV7-9 to TRBJ2-7; D perhaps matches TRBD2 (6 bases). Germline V CDR1 and CDR2: SEHNR, FQNEAQ (reference sequence). CDR3 size: 14 residues. V was clipped by 0 bases and J by 3 bases, with 9 bases between them. This chain's CDR3 is CASSLAAGNYEQYF. CDR3 bases: TGTGCCAGCAGCTTAGCCGCGGGGAACTACGAGCAGTACTTC.

The chain employs TRBV15 and TRBJ2-3; D is unclear. Trimming removed 5 bases at V and 1 base at J, with 7 bases between. CDR1 and CDR2 (germline): LNHNV, YYDKDF (reference sequence). This CDR3 is 13 amino acids long. The CDR3 loop is CATSLKGTDTQYF. DNA of the CDR3: TGTGCCACCAGCCTCAAGGGCACAGATACGCAGTATTTT.

This clonotype occurred a few times. The genes are TRBV28 and TRBJ2-3; 10 bases map to TRBD2. V trimming: 6 bases; J trimming: 5 bases; junction bases outside the gene matches: 11. The germline V gene has CDR1 MDHEN and CDR2 SYDVKM. The CDR3 length is 16 residues. The CDR3 sequence is CASSHGSSGRQDTQYF. In DNA form, the CDR3 reads TGTGCCAGCAGCCACGGGTCTAGCGGGAGACAAGATACGCAGTATTTT.

About this clonotype itself: A read error may produce the germline difference seen at one junction end. The chain recombines TRBV20-1 with TRBJ1-6; 10 bases align to TRBD1. The CDR3 spans 14 residues. From germline, CDR1 is DFQATT and CDR2 SNEGSKA (reference sequence). The CDR3, as DNA: TGCAGTGCTAGGGAGGGACAGGGGAATTCACCCCCCCACTTT. It translates to CSAREGQGNSPPHF.

This clonotype has at least ten counts. The rearrangement links TRBV6-2 or TRBV6-3 to TRBJ2-1; TRBD2 might be the D (6 bases). The CDR3 has 16 residues. The germline V and J ends were trimmed by 0 bases and 0 bases, with 9 bases remaining between them. Germline CDR1 MNHEY, CDR2 SVGEGT. The CDR3 sequence is CASSYSGGSSYNEQFF. CDR3 nucleotides: TGTGCCAGCAGTTACTCGGGGGGAAGCTCCTACAATGAGCAGTTCTTC.

This clonotype was counted a few times. The rearrangement links TRBV20-1 to TRBJ2-1; 9 nucleotides agree with TRBD1. The germline V gene encodes CDR1 DFQATT and CDR2 SNEGSKA (reference sequence). The trim removed 0 bases at V and 7 bases at J, leaving 13 bases unmatched. This CDR3 has 17 residues. The CDR3 DNA is TGCAGTGCTAGAGACCCGGACAGGGGCGGATACCGGAATGAGCAGTTCTTC. It specifies CSARDPDRGGYRNEQFF.

The chain combines TRBV10-2 with TRBJ1-5, with 7 bases aligning to TRBD1. The CDR3 is 16 amino acids. The V gene end was trimmed by 4 bases and the J gene end by 5 bases; junction bases not matched to a gene: 11. Per the germline V gene, CDR1 is WSHSY and CDR2 is SAAADI. The DNA for the CDR3 is TGCGCCAGCAGTGCCATAGGGGGCATCGGCGATCAGCCCCAGCATTTT. It codes for CASSAIGGIGDQPQHF.

The genes are TRBV13 and TRBJ1-1, with 12 bases lining up with TRBD1. The CDR3 runs to 17 residues. The germline V gene encodes CDR1 PRHDT and CDR2 FYEKMQ (reference sequence). V lost 5 bases and J lost 3; bases outside the gene matches: 10. CDR3 nucleotides: TGTGCCAGCAGCATAATCCGGGACAGGGGGCGGGACACTGAAGCTTTCTTT. Translating gives CASSIIRDRGRDTEAFF.

This clonotype turned up a few times. This chain joins TRBV4-2 and TRBJ1-6; TRBD1 aligns across 7 bases. V gave up 0 bases and J gave up 7 bases; unmatched junction bases: 9. There are 17 residues in the CDR3. The germline V gene has CDR1 LGHNA and CDR2 YNFKEQ. CDR3 DNA: TGTGCCAGCAGCCAAGAGAGACAGGGCTATTTGAATTCACCCCTCCACTTT. Protein: CASSQERQGYLNSPLHF.

The rearrangement joins TRBV3-1 to TRBJ2-5; 8 bases map to TRBD1. Germline CDR1 LGHDT, CDR2 YNNKEL (reference sequence). This CDR3 has 13 residues. V was clipped by 10 bases and J by 11 bases; unmatched bases: 15. CDR3 sequence (DNA): TGTGCCACCAGACAGGGGTCCCACAATGAGCAGTACTTC. It is translated as CATRQGSHNEQYF.

Ten or more counts support this clonotype. The V gene is TRBV12-3 or TRBV12-4, the J gene TRBJ1-2; the D gene is possibly TRBD1 (6 bases). The CDR3 covers 15 residues. V lost 6 bases and J 0 bases, leaving 14 bases between the germline ends. The CDR3 region is CASSPTRTANYGYTF. In DNA, the CDR3 is TGTGCCAGCAGCCCCACTCGGACAGCTAACTATGGCTACACCTTC.